One sample yielded the 20 T cell receptor beta chains listed below, sequenced in a study of blood T cell repertoires in COVID-19. TCRdb's table, derived via immunoSEQ multiplex PCR, lists solely in-frame clones and lacks some. The sample holds about 70,000 clones, 86% seen once. Sequenced sample: peripheral blood. These receptors were taken from a human donor in a cohort sampled during active COVID-19.

The J gene is TRBJ1-3, the V gene TRBV19; D gene unclear. Trimming took 3 bases from V and 0 from J, leaving 6 bases between them. Germline CDR1 LNHDA, CDR2 SQIVND (reference sequence). The CDR3 extends over 14 amino acids. The CDR3 loop reads CASSISSSGNTIYF. As DNA, the CDR3 is TGTGCCAGTAGTATCTCCAGCTCTGGAAACACCATATATTTT.

The J gene is TRBJ2-7, the V gene TRBV19; TRBD1 aligns across 7 bases. Trimming removed 5 bases from V and 7 bases from J; junction bases left unmatched: 11. Looked up from germline, CDR1 is LNHDA and CDR2 is SQIVND (reference sequence). The CDR3 is 14 amino acids. The CDR3 reads CASSARQGSREQYF. Here the CDR3 DNA reads TGTGCCAGTAGTGCCCGACAGGGATCGCGAGAGCAGTACTTC.

The chain links TRBV4-1 to TRBJ1-1; D unresolved. Germline V gene sequence: CDR1 MGHRA, CDR2 YSYEKL. Trimming cost V 1 base and J 4 bases, with 16 bases left between them. The CDR3 sequence is 16 residues long. The CDR3 reads CASSQVGRKEVTEAFF. Written as DNA, the CDR3 is TGCGCCAGCAGCCAAGTAGGCAGAAAGGAGGTCACTGAAGCTTTCTTT.

The chain is built from TRBV3-1 (or the pseudogene TRBV3-2) and TRBJ2-3; D not resolved. Trimming took off 1 base at V and 4 bases at J, with 9 bases between the two ends. The CDR3 has 14 amino acids. CDR1 is LGHDT, CDR2 YNNKEL, per germline (reference sequence). CDR3: CASSQAEIPDTQYF. The DNA for the CDR3 is TGTGCCAGCAGCCAAGCGGAGATACCAGATACGCAGTATTTT.

The CDR3: CSANENLRQFF. Here the CDR3 DNA reads TGCAGTGCTAACGAGAATCTCCGGCAGTTCTTC. V and J are TRBV20-1 and TRBJ2-1; the D is unclear. This CDR3 is 11 amino acids long. The V end was cut by 4 bases, the J end by 12 bases, with 13 bases between. Looked up from germline, CDR1 is DFQATT and CDR2 is SNEGSKA (reference sequence).

The chain couples TRBV5-4 to TRBJ1-1, with D maybe TRBD1 (6 bases). Trimming shortened V by 2 bases and J by 6 bases, and 11 bases separated the two germline ends. Per germline, CDR1 SGHNT and CDR2 YYREEE (reference sequence). The CDR3 length is 13 residues. The CDR3 here is CASSLTGLPEAFF. DNA of the CDR3: TGTGCCAGCAGCTTAACAGGGCTCCCTGAAGCTTTCTTT.

This rearrangement joins TRBV11-2 to TRBJ2-7; possible D gene TRBD2, 6 bases. CDR1 is SGHAT, CDR2 FQNNGV, per germline. The CDR3 runs to 14 residues. Trimming removed 3 bases from V and 0 bases from J, with 9 bases in between. CDR3 in amino acids: CASSLGLLSYEQYF. The CDR3 DNA reads as TGTGCCAGCAGCTTGGGACTTCTCTCCTACGAGCAGTACTTC.

The J gene is TRBJ1-2, the V gene TRBV7-2; TRBD1 matches 7 bases. The junction had 11 bases not matched to a gene; V was cut back by 6 bases and J by 4 bases. CDR1 and CDR2 from the germline V gene are SGHTA and FQGNSA. The length of the CDR3 is 15 residues. This chain's CDR3 is CASSNLDRASYGYTF. CDR3 coding DNA: TGTGCCAGCAGTAACCTCGACAGGGCCTCCTATGGCTACACCTTC.

The genes are TRBV21-1 and TRBJ2-4; the DNA was not compared with TRBD2, the D call given in the table. TRBV21-1 is labeled a pseudogene. The length of the CDR3 is 15 residues. The CDR3, as DNA: TGTGCCAGCAGCAAACGGGGGTTAGCCAAAAACATTCAGTACTTC. Translated, it gives CASSKRGLAKNIQYF.

J is TRBJ1-1 and V is TRBV6-5; no reliable D call. V was pared by 6 bases and J by 1 base, with 12 bases between. The germline V gene has CDR1 MNHEY and CDR2 SVGAGI. The CDR3 sequence is 14 residues long. Here the CDR3 DNA reads TGTGCCAGCAGCCCCGTACTCCCGAACACTGAAGCTTTCTTT. The encoded protein is CASSPVLPNTEAFF.

The chain is built from TRBV24-1 and TRBJ1-5; the match to TRBD1 covers 9 bases. Looked up from germline, CDR1 is KGHDR and CDR2 is SFDVKD. The trim removed 4 bases at V and 13 bases at J, leaving 7 bases unmatched. There are 13 residues in the CDR3. The CDR3 nucleotides are TGTGCCACCAGTGAGCCGGGACAGGGAGATCAGCATTTT. Protein: CATSEPGQGDQHF.

This clone has only one observation. In DNA form, the CDR3 reads TGTGCCACCTCTAGGGACAGGGCCAAGGATACGCAGTATTTT. Residues: CATSRDRAKDTQYF. The V call is TRBV6-5, the J call TRBJ2-3, with 9 bases aligning to TRBD1. The CDR3 length is 14 residues. From germline, CDR1 is MNHEY and CDR2 SVGAGI. V gave up 10 bases and J gave up 6 bases; unmatched junction bases: 11.

This clone was recorded many times. The chain has TRBV28 and TRBJ2-2; possibly TRBD1 for D (6 bases). Germline V gene lookup returns CDR1 MDHEN and CDR2 SYDVKM. The V gene lost 4 bases and the J gene lost 0 bases, with 18 bases spanning the gap. The CDR3 totals 18 residues. CDR3 sequence: CASSYGQGHFANTGELFF. CDR3 coding DNA: TGTGCCAGCAGTTATGGGCAGGGACATTTCGCGAACACCGGGGAGCTGTTTTTT.

V usage is TRBV7-9 and J usage is TRBJ2-6; 7 bases fit TRBD2. The germline CDR1 and CDR2 sequences are SEHNR and FQNEAQ (reference sequence). This CDR3 is built from 19 residues. The junction had 10 bases not matched to a gene; V was cut back by 1 base and J by 1 base. CDR3 region: CASSLGISGGGSGANVLTF. The CDR3 nucleotides are TGTGCCAGCAGCTTAGGAATCTCGGGCGGGGGTTCTGGGGCCAACGTCCTGACTTTC.

V is TRBV4-1 and J is TRBJ2-1; 9 nucleotides line up with TRBD2. Germline CDR1 reads MGHRA; CDR2 reads YSYEKL. The CDR3 has 16 amino acids. After removal of 1 base from V and 4 bases from J, the junction contained 5 bases not matched to a gene. In nucleotides, the CDR3 is TGCGCCAGCAGCCAAGTGACTAGCGGCGGATACAATGAGCAGTTCTTC. Protein: CASSQVTSGGYNEQFF.

The rearrangement joins TRBV9 to TRBJ2-3, with TRBD1 as a possible D gene (5 bases). The V end was cut by 1 base, the J end by 4 bases, with 7 bases between. This CDR3 has 13 residues. Germline-derived CDR1 and CDR2 are SGDLS and YYNGEE. DNA for the CDR3: TGTGCCAGCAGCGTACAGGGATCAGATACGCAGTATTTT. It yields the protein CASSVQGSDTQYF.

The chain uses TRBV18 and TRBJ1-1, with a weak D call TRBD1 (5 bases). The V and J ends lost 4 bases and 2 bases respectively, with 11 bases between them. Germline-derived CDR1 and CDR2 are KGHSH and LQKENI. The CDR3 sequence is 14 residues long. Here the CDR3 DNA reads TGTGCCAGCTCACTGGACATGACTAACACTGAAGCTTTCTTT. Translation gives CASSLDMTNTEAFF.

The rearrangement links TRBV21-1 to TRBJ2-5; no check of the table's D call, TRBD1, against the DNA was made. TRBV21-1 is tagged as a pseudogene. The CDR3 contains 18 residues. The CDR3 loop is CASSTFAGTGSGVETQYF. In nucleotides, the CDR3 is TGTGCCAGCAGCACCTTCGCCGGGACAGGGAGTGGAGTCGAGACCCAGTACTTC.

Comment on this clone: A junction end diverges from the germline sequence, so it may reflect a read error. The chain recombines TRBV7-7 with TRBJ2-1; D possibly corresponds to TRBD1 (6 bases). The germline CDR1 and CDR2 sequences are SSHAT and FNYEAQ (reference sequence). This CDR3 contains 13 residues. The CDR3 nucleotides are TGTGCCAACAGCTTGAGGCAAGGGGGTGAGCAGTTCTTC. It codes for CANSLRQGGEQFF.

This sequence joins TRBV6-5 and TRBJ1-5; no definite D call. CDR1 and CDR2 from the germline V gene are MNHEY and SVGAGI. Trimming cost V 7 bases and J 4 bases, with 17 bases left between them. This CDR3 contains 15 residues. This CDR3 is CASMFGPEKNQPQHF. CDR3 bases: TGTGCCAGCATGTTTGGGCCCGAGAAAAATCAGCCCCAGCATTTT.